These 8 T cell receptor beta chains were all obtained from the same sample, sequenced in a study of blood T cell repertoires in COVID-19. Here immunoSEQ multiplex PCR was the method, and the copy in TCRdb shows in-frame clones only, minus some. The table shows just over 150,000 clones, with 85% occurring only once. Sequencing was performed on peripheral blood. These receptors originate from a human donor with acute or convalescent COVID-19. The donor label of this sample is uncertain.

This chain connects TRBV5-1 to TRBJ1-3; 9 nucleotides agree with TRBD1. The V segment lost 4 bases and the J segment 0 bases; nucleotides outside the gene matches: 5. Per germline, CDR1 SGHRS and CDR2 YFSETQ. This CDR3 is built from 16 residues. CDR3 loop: CASSPGQGNSGNTIYF. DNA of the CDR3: TGCGCCAGCAGCCCCGGACAGGGGAACTCTGGAAACACCATATATTTT.

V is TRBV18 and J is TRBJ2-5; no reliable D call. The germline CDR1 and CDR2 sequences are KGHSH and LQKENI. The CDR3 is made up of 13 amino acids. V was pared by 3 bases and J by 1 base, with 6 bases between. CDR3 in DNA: TGTGCCAGCTCACCGACTCGCCAAGAGACCCAGTACTTC. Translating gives CASSPTRQETQYF.

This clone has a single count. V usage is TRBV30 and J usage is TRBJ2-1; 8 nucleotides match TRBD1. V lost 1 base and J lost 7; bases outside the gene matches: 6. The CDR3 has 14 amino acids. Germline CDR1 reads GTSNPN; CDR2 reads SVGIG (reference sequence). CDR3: CAWSGQGLGNEQFF. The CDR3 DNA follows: TGTGCCTGGAGTGGACAGGGGCTAGGAAATGAGCAGTTCTTC.

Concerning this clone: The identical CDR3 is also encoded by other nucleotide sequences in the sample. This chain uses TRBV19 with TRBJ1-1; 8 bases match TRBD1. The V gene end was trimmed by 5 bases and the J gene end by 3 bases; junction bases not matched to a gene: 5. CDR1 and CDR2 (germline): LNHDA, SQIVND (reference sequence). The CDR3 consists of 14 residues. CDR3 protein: CASSRDRGDTEAFF. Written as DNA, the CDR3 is TGTGCCAGTAGTCGAGACAGGGGAGACACTGAAGCTTTCTTT.

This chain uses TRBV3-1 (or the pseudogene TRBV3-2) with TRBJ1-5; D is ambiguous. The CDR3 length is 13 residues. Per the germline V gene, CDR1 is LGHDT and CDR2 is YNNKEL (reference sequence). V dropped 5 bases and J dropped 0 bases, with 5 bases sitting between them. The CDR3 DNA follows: TGTGCCAGCAGCTCAGGTAGCAATCAGCCCCAGCATTTT. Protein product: CASSSGSNQPQHF.

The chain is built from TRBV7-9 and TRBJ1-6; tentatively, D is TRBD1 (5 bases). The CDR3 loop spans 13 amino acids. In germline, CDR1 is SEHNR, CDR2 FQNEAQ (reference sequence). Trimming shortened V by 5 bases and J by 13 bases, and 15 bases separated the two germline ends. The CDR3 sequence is CASSTYGASPLHF. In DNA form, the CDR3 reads TGTGCCAGCAGCACCTATGGGGCGTCTCCCCTCCACTTT.

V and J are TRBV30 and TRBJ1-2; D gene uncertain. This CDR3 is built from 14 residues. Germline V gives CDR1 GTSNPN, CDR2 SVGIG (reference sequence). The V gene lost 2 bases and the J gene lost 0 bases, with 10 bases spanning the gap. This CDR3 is CAWSIAVTNYGYTF. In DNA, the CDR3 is TGTGCCTGGAGTATAGCTGTAACTAACTATGGCTACACCTTC. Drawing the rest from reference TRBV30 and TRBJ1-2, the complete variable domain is SQTIHQWPATLVQPVGSPLSLECTVEGTSNPNLYWYRQAAGRGLQLLFYSVGIGQISSEVPQNLSASRPQDRQFILSSKKLLLSDSGFYLCAWSIAVTNYGYTFGSGTRLTVV.

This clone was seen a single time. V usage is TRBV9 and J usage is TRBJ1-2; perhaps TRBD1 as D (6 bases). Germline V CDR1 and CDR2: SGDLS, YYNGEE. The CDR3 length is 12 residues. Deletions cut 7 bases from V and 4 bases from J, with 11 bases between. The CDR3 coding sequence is TGTGCCAGCGGGGGCCCCACCTATGGCTACACCTTC. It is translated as CASGGPTYGYTF.